This is a list of T cell receptor beta chains from one sample in a study of early T cells in non-severe SARS-CoV-2 infection. MiXCR, applied by TCRdb to the 5' RACE reads, yields one record per CDR3 protein. This sample yields tens of thousands of distinct CDR3 sequences, of which around 6.5% are seen a single time; 20% belongs to the top ten. Specimen: whole blood, collected at baseline. These receptors came from an adult who was a healthcare worker with PCR-confirmed SARS-CoV-2 infection or an uninfected control (not recorded which). Both conserved end residues are part of each CDR3. A D gene is named only where the DNA matches it firmly. Only some rows state a clone size, as once, few, many or a class for expanded clones.

TRBJ2-3 | NA | NA | TRBV11-1 | TGTGCCAGCAGCTTAAAGTTTATGGACAGCCCTTTCACAGATACGCAGTATTTT | CASSLKFMDSPFTDTQYF
TRBJ2-1 | many | TRBD2 | TRBV29-1 | TGCAGCGTTGGAGGCCTAGCGGGAGGGAGAAATGAGCAGTTCTTC | CSVGGLAGGRNEQFF
TRBJ2-5 | many | TRBD1 | TRBV6-5 | TGTGCCAGCAGAGAGGGGGCGCGAGGGGAGACCCAGTACTTC | CASREGARGETQYF
TRBJ1-1 | few | TRBD1 | TRBV5-1 | TGCGCCAGCAGCGTTACAGGGGCCACTGAAGCTTTCTTT | CASSVTGATEAFF
TRBJ2-3 | many | NA | TRBV11-2 | TGTGCCAGCAGCCCGGGACTCCCCTCTTTCACAGATACGCAGTATTTT | CASSPGLPSFTDTQYF
TRBJ1-1 | NA | NA | TRBV5-1 | TGCGCCAGCAGCTTGTCACCAGACAGAGAAGCTTTCTTT | CASSLSPDREAFF
TRBJ2-6 | many | TRBD1 | TRBV7-9 | TGTGCCAGCAGCTTAGTGCTTCGGACAGGGCTTATCTACTCTGGGGCCAACGTCCTGACTTTC | CASSLVLRTGLIYSGANVLTF
TRBJ1-2 | many | NA | TRBV20-1 | TGCAGTTCGTATGGCTACACCTTC | CSSYGYTF
TRBJ2-5 | NA | NA | TRBV27 | TGTGCCAGCAGACAAGGGGGGGCGGGAGAGACCCAGTACTTC | CASRQGGAGETQYF
TRBJ1-2 | few | NA | TRBV7-9 | TGTGCCAGCAGCTTTGACAGGCTATTCTATGGCTACACCTTC | CASSFDRLFYGYTF
TRBJ1-2 | few | NA | TRBV27 | TGTGCCAGCAGTCCGAGAGGTGATTATGCCCCCTGGGATGGCTACACCTTC | CASSPRGDYAPWDGYTF
TRBJ1-6 | few | TRBD1 | TRBV10-3 | TGTGCCATCAGTCCAAGGGGGACAGGGGACTCACCCCTCCACTTT | CAISPRGTGDSPLHF
TRBJ2-5 | NA | NA | TRBV2 | TGTGCCAGCAGCGGGGCTAGTCAAGAGACCCAGTACTTC | CASSGASQETQYF
TRBJ2-6 | many | NA | TRBV3-1 | TGTGCCAGCGGGGCAGGGTTTGGGGCCAACGTCCTGACTTTC | CASGAGFGANVLTF
TRBJ2-1 | large | NA | TRBV7-3 | TGTGCCAGCAGCTCAACTGGAAGGGGGTTTTCGGACAATGAGCAGTTCTTC | CASSSTGRGFSDNEQFF
TRBJ2-6 | many | NA | TRBV7-9 | TGTGCCAGCAGCTTGATGGGCAGGAGAACCTCTGGGGCCAACGTCCTGACTTTC | CASSLMGRRTSGANVLTF
TRBJ2-1 | NA | TRBD2 | TRBV11-2 | TGTGCCAGCAGCTTATTCGGGGGGAATGAGCAGTTCTTC | CASSLFGGNEQFF
TRBJ2-1 | NA | TRBD2 | TRBV20-1 | TGCAGTGCTAGAGGTGGGTTTCTAGCGGGAGTTCAGGGTGAGCAGTTCTTC | CSARGGFLAGVQGEQFF
TRBJ2-2 | many | NA | TRBV11-2 | TGTGCCAGCAGCCACCAACGGGAGCTGTTTTTT | CASSHQRELFF
TRBJ2-7 | many | NA | TRBV6-5 | TGTGCCAGCAGTCAAGGGGTTTCCTACGAGCAGTACTTC | CASSQGVSYEQYF
TRBJ2-5 | few | NA | TRBV2 | TGTGCCAGCAGGGTAGACAAACCAGGGTTGGACTTC | CASRVDKPGLDF
TRBJ1-6 | few | NA | TRBV18 | TGTGCCAGCGGGGTCGCGGGGAATTCACCCCTCCACTTT | CASGVAGNSPLHF
TRBJ2-7 | many | NA | TRBV18 | TGTGCCAGCTCACGGAGTTCGGGCGGTAGCTCCTACGAGCAGTACTTC | CASSRSSGGSSYEQYF
TRBJ2-6 | many | NA | TRBV7-9 | TGTGCCAGCAGCTCAGGGCTGGGGGCCAACGTCCTGACTTTC | CASSSGLGANVLTF
TRBJ2-1 | many | TRBD2 | TRBV6-2/TRBV6-3 | TGTGCCAGCAGCCCGGGACTAGCGGCCAACAATGAGCAGTTCTTC | CASSPGLAANNEQFF
TRBJ1-1 | NA | NA | TRBV9 | TGTGCCACCGCTTCCGGGGCAGGCACTGAAGCTTTCTTT | CATASGAGTEAFF
TRBJ1-2 | many | NA | TRBV19 | TGTGCCAGTAGTATGGGGGGGCCCAACGGCTACACCTTC | CASSMGGPNGYTF
TRBJ1-6 | NA | TRBD1 | TRBV7-6 | TGTGCCAGCAGCGACAGTATGCGGGACAGGGCTTCACCCCTCCACTTT | CASSDSMRDRASPLHF
TRBJ2-2 | many | NA | TRBV7-9 | TGTGCCAGCAGCTCCGACGGGCGGCGGGGAACCGGGGAGCTGTTTTTT | CASSSDGRRGTGELFF
TRBJ2-3 | NA | TRBD2 | TRBV20-1 | TGCAGTGCTCGAGCCCTCTCGGGACTAGCGGTGGGGGATACGCAGTATTTT | CSARALSGLAVGDTQYF
TRBJ2-3 | many | TRBD1 | TRBV5-5 | TGTGCCAGCAGCTCCACAGGGGGGATCACAGATACGCAGTATTTT | CASSSTGGITDTQYF
TRBJ2-5 | few | NA | TRBV28 | TGTGCCAGCAGTTTAGGCCTGGTAGAGACCCAGTACTTC | CASSLGLVETQYF
TRBJ1-1 | many | NA | TRBV4-2 | TGTGCCAGCAGCCAAGATCGAAACAGGGAGGTTGCTTTCTTT | CASSQDRNREVAFF
TRBJ2-3 | many | NA | TRBV4-3 | TGCGCCAGCAGCCAAGATCGGGGAAGCACAGATACGCAGTATTTT | CASSQDRGSTDTQYF
TRBJ1-3 | few | NA | TRBV5-1 | TGCGCCAGCAGCTTGGGGGACCGAGGAAACACCATATATTTT | CASSLGDRGNTIYF
TRBJ1-5 | many | NA | TRBV6-6 | TGTGCCAGCAGTTACTCGGAGTACGGCAATCAGCCCCAGCATTTT | CASSYSEYGNQPQHF
TRBJ2-7 | NA | TRBD1 | TRBV18 | TGTGCCAGCTCTCCCGGGACAGCCGGCTACGAGCAGTACTTC | CASSPGTAGYEQYF
TRBJ2-2 | few | NA | TRBV24-1 | TGTGCCACCAGTGGTCCAGCGGCAGCGAACACCGGGGAGCTGTTTTTT | CATSGPAAANTGELFF
TRBJ2-7 | many | TRBD2 | TRBV12-3/TRBV12-4 | TGTGCCAGCAGTCGGACTAGCGGGGTGTCCTCCGAGCAGTACTTC | CASSRTSGVSSEQYF
TRBJ2-6 | NA | NA | TRBV5-1 | TGCGCCAGCAGCTTGGCCGCAGACTCTGGGGCCAACGTCCTGACTTTC | CASSLAADSGANVLTF
TRBJ2-3 | NA | NA | TRBV2 | TGTGCCAGCAGCAGGCACGATACGCAGTATTTT | CASSRHDTQYF
TRBJ2-1 | many | NA | TRBV12-2 | TGTGCAAGTCGCCCCGGGGATGAGCAGTTCTTC | CASRPGDEQFF
TRBJ1-1 | many | NA | TRBV28 | TGTGCCAGCAGCCGCGCAGGGTCCATGAACACTGAAGCTTTCTTT | CASSRAGSMNTEAFF
TRBJ2-7 | few | NA | TRBV4-1 | TGCGCCAGCAGCCAAGTTAGGGCCCAGGGACGGAGAACATTCGAGCAGTACTTC | CASSQVRAQGRRTFEQYF
TRBJ1-4 | many | NA | TRBV20-1 | TGCAGTGCTAGAAACGGCAGGGAAAAACTGTTTTTT | CSARNGREKLFF
TRBJ2-2 | NA | NA | TRBV6-2/TRBV6-3 | TGTGCCAGCAACGTACGGTTGGCCGGGGAGCTGTTTTTT | CASNVRLAGELFF
TRBJ1-3 | NA | NA | TRBV3-1 | TGTGCCAGCAGCCTCCGCTCCGGGTCTGGAAACACCATATATTTT | CASSLRSGSGNTIYF
TRBJ1-5 | many | TRBD1 | TRBV19 | TGTGCCAGTAGTACTACATTATTACAGGGGTTTGGTCAGCCCCAGCATTTT | CASSTTLLQGFGQPQHF
TRBJ2-3 | many | NA | TRBV7-8 | TGTGCCAGCAGCTCACGACCCACAGATACGCAGTATTTT | CASSSRPTDTQYF
TRBJ1-6 | NA | NA | TRBV9 | TGTGCCAGCAGCACCGCCGGGGATTCACCCCTCCACTTT | CASSTAGDSPLHF
TRBJ2-5 | NA | NA | TRBV5-4 | TGTGCCAGCATCACGGGCCCCGACGATGAAGAGACCCAGTACTTC | CASITGPDDEETQYF